The 2 T cell receptor beta chains presented below share a single source sample, sequenced in a study of T cell responses to AZD1222 COVID-19 vaccine. Sequencing used immunoSEQ multiplex PCR; TCRdb keeps in-frame clones, though not all of them. This sample has 120,000 or so clones; just over 85% occur once, and the top ten carry over 6.5%. The source material was peripheral blood, sampled on day 0 of AZD1222 vaccination. These TCRs come from an adult in good health.

This chain links TRBV2 with TRBJ1-5, with no clear D. V dropped 6 bases and J dropped 6 bases, with 18 bases sitting between them. CDR1 is SNHLY and CDR2 is FYNNEI in the germline V gene. This CDR3 region has 15 residues. DNA for the CDR3: TGTGCCAGCAGGGGAGGGTCGGGGAGAATTCAGCCCCAGCATTTT. Translating it yields CASRGGSGRIQPQHF.

The rearrangement uses TRBV7-3 and TRBJ2-7; tentative D call: TRBD2 (7 bases). The ends were cut back, 2 bases at V and 3 bases at J, with 14 bases in the middle. Per the germline V gene, CDR1 is SGHTA and CDR2 is FQGTGA. The CDR3 spans 15 residues. Here the CDR3 reads CASSLQGGGHYEQYF. The DNA for the CDR3 is TGTGCCAGCAGCTTACAGGGCGGGGGCCACTACGAGCAGTACTTC.